This TCR beta chain was recorded in a study of blood T cell repertoires in COVID-19. Study-level background: Italy, Spain and the United States were the sources of the convalescent and acute COVID-19 samples. T cells, B-cell-depleted T cells, or PBMCs provided the cDNA or gDNA that served as material.

The table came from immunoSEQ multiplex PCR; TCRdb's copy has only in-frame clones and leaves some out. The table includes just over 300,000 clones, around 92% detected once. CDR3 length: 13 amino acids. Germline CDR1 and CDR2: SGHTA and FQGNSA. Trimming left V 1 base short and J 4 bases short, with 7 bases between. Recruited during active infection, patients (from Seattle) were subsequently followed longitudinally. The sample was peripheral blood. The receptor's source is a woman under 40 with COVID-19, enrolled during active disease. V gene TRBV7-2 combines with J gene TRBJ1-1; unclear D gene. The CDR3 region is CASSLGYGTEAFF. The CDR3, as DNA: TGTGCCAGCAGCTTAGGGTACGGCACTGAAGCTTTCTTT.